The clone carrying this T cell receptor beta chain was recorded at least ten times. Using RNA transcripts as the source, TCR beta CDR3 regions were amplified. The TCR CDR3 first-round RT-PCR relied on the HTBI primer set. TCRdb used MiXCR to reprocess the multiplex PCR reads, holding one entry per CDR3 protein. Found here are about 400,000 distinct CDR3 sequences, roughly 14% of them singletons; the top ten hold approximately 7.5%. The data stem from a study of T cells in Graves' hyperthyroidism and ophthalmopathy. The CDR3 runs to 14 residues. In germline, CDR1 is MNHNS, CDR2 SASEGT. V was shortened by 4 bases and J by 5 bases, with 14 bases between the two germline ends.

This receptor was identified in a woman younger than 30 with Graves' hyperthyroidism. The chain is built from TRBV6-1 and TRBJ1-2; D ambiguous. The sample comprised blood. The CDR3 nucleotides read TGTGCCAGCAGTGGGTTGTGGGGAGAGTATGGCTACACCTTC. This encodes CASSGLWGEYGYTF.